This T cell receptor beta chain was sequenced during a study of blood T cell repertoires in COVID-19. Background on the study: T cells, B-cell-depleted T cells, or PBMCs provided the cDNA or gDNA that served as material.

Method: immunoSEQ multiplex PCR; TCRdb's copy keeps in-frame clones and lacks some. The top ten hold about a sixth of the sample, which has approximately 30,000 clones, around nine tenths seen once. The trim removed 5 bases at V and 6 bases at J, leaving 3 bases unmatched. There are 12 residues in the CDR3. From germline, CDR1 is KGHSH and CDR2 LQKENI. This clone was seen a few times. The sequence was obtained from a human donor in a cohort sampled during active COVID-19. The gene calls are TRBV18 and TRBJ1-2; 7 bases match TRBD1. Input material: peripheral blood. The CDR3 DNA follows: TGTGCCAGCTCAAGAGGGGGCGATGGCTACACCTTC. This sequence encodes CASSRGGDGYTF. Looking up the rest from reference TRBV18 and TRBJ1-2 gives the full variable domain: NAGVMQNPRHLVRRRGQEARLRCSPMKGHSHVYWYRQLPEEGLKFMVYLQKENIIDESGMPKERFSAEFPKEGPSILRIQQVVRGDSAAYFCASSRGGDGYTFGSGTRLTVV.